One and the same sample provided the 14 T cell receptor beta chains below, sequenced in a study of blood T cells in healthy people across ages. Using a J-beta primer mix together with a sample-barcoded 5' primer, a second PCR was run for roughly 6 to 11 cycles. TCRdb reprocessed the 5' RACE reads with MiXCR, giving one entry per CDR3 protein. Of hundreds of thousands of distinct CDR3 sequences in the sample, more than 25% were seen once. The same sample was also used in a study of T cells of mothers and their children.

Input material: blood. The origin of the receptors is a boy younger than 18 in good health.

The V and J genes are TRBV5-4 and TRBJ2-5, with D possibly being TRBD1 (5 bases). Trimming stripped 2 bases from V and 0 bases from J, with 11 bases between. The CDR3 contains 15 residues. Germline-derived CDR1 and CDR2 are SGHNT and YYREEE (reference sequence). In DNA form, the CDR3 reads TGTGCCAGCAGCTTCGAACGGACAAACCAAGAGACCCAGTACTTC. It specifies CASSFERTNQETQYF.

This clonotype was counted between two and nine times. The V gene is TRBV10-1, the J gene TRBJ2-5; D is uncertain. Germline V gene lookup returns CDR1 WNHNN and CDR2 SYGVQD (reference sequence). The CDR3 spans 13 residues. With 5 bases removed from V and 1 base from J, the gap between germline ends came to 8 bases. The CDR3 loop is CASSKTTQETQYF. CDR3 DNA sequence: TGCGCCAGCAGTAAGACAACCCAAGAGACCCAGTACTTC.

This rearrangement joins TRBV5-1 to TRBJ2-3, with 12 positions matching TRBD2. V gave up 2 bases and J gave up 5 bases; unmatched junction bases: 9. The CDR3 consists of 17 residues. The germline CDR1 and CDR2 sequences are SGHRS and YFSETQ. CDR3 bases: TGCGCCAGCAGCTTCCCCCCTAGCGGGGGGGCCGGAGATACGCAGTATTTT. This encodes CASSFPPSGGAGDTQYF.

This clonotype appeared a few times. The chain has TRBV7-6 and TRBJ2-3; D might be TRBD2 (6 bases). V lost 6 bases and J lost 0, with 13 bases in between. This CDR3 has 15 amino acids. Germline assignment: CDR1 SGHVS and CDR2 FNYEAQ. Here the CDR3 DNA reads TGTGCCAGCAGTCCCTGGCGGGGAAGCACAGATACGCAGTATTTT. Its translation: CASSPWRGSTDTQYF.

J is TRBJ1-5 and V is TRBV19; no clear D. The CDR3 has 12 residues. The V and J ends lost 4 bases and 5 bases respectively, with 6 bases between them. The V gene's germline CDR1 is LNHDA and CDR2 SQIVND (reference sequence). The CDR3 bases are TGTGCCAGTAGTACCAGTTATCAGCCCCAGCATTTT. Translated, it gives CASSTSYQPQHF.

This clonotype has just a few counts. The J gene is TRBJ2-6, the V gene TRBV29-1, with 9 bases identical to TRBD1. The germline V gene encodes CDR1 SQVTM and CDR2 ANQGSEA. Unmatched junction bases numbered 4, after V lost 5 bases and J lost 5 bases. The CDR3 spans 14 residues. CDR3 coding DNA: TGCAGCGTTTGGGACAGGGTAAGGGCCAACGTCCTGACTTTC. Amino acids: CSVWDRVRANVLTF.

V is TRBV7-9 and J is TRBJ2-3, with a possible D match to TRBD2 (6 bases). This CDR3 is 14 amino acids long. V shed 11 bases and J shed 0 bases, with 15 bases lying between them. CDR1 is SEHNR and CDR2 is FQNEAQ in the germline V gene (reference sequence). This CDR3 is CASSWGDSTDTQYF. The CDR3 DNA sequence: TGTGCCTCCAGCTGGGGGGATAGCACAGATACGCAGTATTTT.

V and J are TRBV20-1 and TRBJ2-7; D gene unclear. CDR1 is DFQATT, CDR2 SNEGSKA, per germline (reference sequence). This CDR3 has 14 residues. V lost 0 bases to trimming and J lost 0 bases, with 9 bases between them. This CDR3 is CSARDLGISYEQYF. The CDR3 coding sequence is TGCAGTGCTAGAGATCTAGGGATCTCCTACGAGCAGTACTTC.

The chain carries TRBV12-3 or TRBV12-4 and TRBJ1-1; D is uncertain. The CDR3 loop spans 14 amino acids. V lost 4 bases to trimming and J lost 6 bases, with 15 bases between them. Written as DNA, the CDR3 is TGTGCCAGCAGTTGGGAGTACAGTACCTCTGAAGCTTTCTTT. Protein: CASSWEYSTSEAFF.

The J gene is TRBJ2-3, the V gene TRBV6-6; 14 bases are shared with TRBD2. This CDR3 has 17 residues. CDR1 is MNHNY and CDR2 is SVGAGI in the germline V gene (reference sequence). With V trimmed by 2 bases and J by 4 bases, 5 bases remained unmatched. CDR3 nucleotides: TGTGCCAGCAGTTACCAGACTAGCGGGGGGGCCTCAGATACGCAGTATTTT. Protein: CASSYQTSGGASDTQYF.

This clonotype has only one observation. Sequence at one end of the junction differs from germline and may be a read error. The chain recombines TRBV7-9 with TRBJ2-1, with a tentative D call TRBD1 (5 bases). The CDR3 length is 18 residues. The germline V gene encodes CDR1 SEHNR and CDR2 FQNEAQ (reference sequence). The CDR3 sequence is CAGSSHLKTQGNYNEQFF. In DNA form, the CDR3 reads TGTGCCGGCAGCTCACACTTAAAAACTCAGGGTAACTACAATGAGCAGTTCTTC.

This clonotype was seen a few times. CDR3 nucleotides: TGTGCCAGCAGCTTAACTTTCAGGGGCCCCTACGAGCAGTACTTC. Translation gives CASSLTFRGPYEQYF. This chain uses TRBV7-9 with TRBJ2-7, with D possibly TRBD1 on 6 matching bases. CDR3 size: 15 residues. Germline-derived CDR1 and CDR2 are SEHNR and FQNEAQ (reference sequence). V lost 2 bases and J lost 2, with 13 bases in between. Supplemented by reference TRBV7-9 and TRBJ2-7, the full variable domain reads DTGVSQNPRHKITKRGQNVTFRCDPISEHNRLYWYRQTLGQGPEFLTYFQNEAQLEKSRLLSDRFSAERPKGSFSTLEIQRTEQGDSAMYLCASSLTFRGPYEQYFGPGTRLTVT.

This clonotype showed up just a few times. The J gene is TRBJ2-7, the V gene TRBV20-1, with 12 bases lining up with TRBD2. Germline CDR1 reads DFQATT; CDR2 reads SNEGSKA (reference sequence). This CDR3 comprises 15 residues. After removal of 6 bases from V and 1 base from J, the junction contained 7 bases not matched to a gene. CDR3 bases: TGCAGTGCCCCGACTAGCGGGGGCCTTTCCTACGAGCAGTACTTC. Protein: CSAPTSGGLSYEQYF.

In nucleotides, the CDR3 is TGCAGCGTTGAACATTTGGGAGGGAACACTGAAGCTTTCTTT. It codes for CSVEHLGGNTEAFF. The chain recombines TRBV29-1 with TRBJ1-1; D remains unclear. This CDR3 region has 14 residues. V lost 2 bases, J lost 1 base, and 11 bases lay in between. CDR1 SQVTM and CDR2 ANQGSEA come from the germline V gene.